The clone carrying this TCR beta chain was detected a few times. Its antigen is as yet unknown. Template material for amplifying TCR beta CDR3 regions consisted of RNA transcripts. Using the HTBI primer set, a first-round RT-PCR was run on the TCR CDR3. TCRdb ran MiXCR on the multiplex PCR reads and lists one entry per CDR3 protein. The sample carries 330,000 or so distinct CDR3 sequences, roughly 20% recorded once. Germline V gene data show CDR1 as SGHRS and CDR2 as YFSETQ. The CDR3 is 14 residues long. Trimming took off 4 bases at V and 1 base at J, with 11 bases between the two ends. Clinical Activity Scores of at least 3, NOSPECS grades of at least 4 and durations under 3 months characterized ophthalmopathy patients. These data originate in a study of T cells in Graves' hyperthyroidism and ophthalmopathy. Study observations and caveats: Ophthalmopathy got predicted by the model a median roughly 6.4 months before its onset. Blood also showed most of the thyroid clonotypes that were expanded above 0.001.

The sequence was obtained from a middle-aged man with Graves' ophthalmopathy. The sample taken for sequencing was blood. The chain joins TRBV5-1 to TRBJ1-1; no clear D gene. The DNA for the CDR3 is TGCGCCAGCAGCAGCCGGGAGGGGAACACTGAAGCTTTCTTT. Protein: CASSSREGNTEAFF.